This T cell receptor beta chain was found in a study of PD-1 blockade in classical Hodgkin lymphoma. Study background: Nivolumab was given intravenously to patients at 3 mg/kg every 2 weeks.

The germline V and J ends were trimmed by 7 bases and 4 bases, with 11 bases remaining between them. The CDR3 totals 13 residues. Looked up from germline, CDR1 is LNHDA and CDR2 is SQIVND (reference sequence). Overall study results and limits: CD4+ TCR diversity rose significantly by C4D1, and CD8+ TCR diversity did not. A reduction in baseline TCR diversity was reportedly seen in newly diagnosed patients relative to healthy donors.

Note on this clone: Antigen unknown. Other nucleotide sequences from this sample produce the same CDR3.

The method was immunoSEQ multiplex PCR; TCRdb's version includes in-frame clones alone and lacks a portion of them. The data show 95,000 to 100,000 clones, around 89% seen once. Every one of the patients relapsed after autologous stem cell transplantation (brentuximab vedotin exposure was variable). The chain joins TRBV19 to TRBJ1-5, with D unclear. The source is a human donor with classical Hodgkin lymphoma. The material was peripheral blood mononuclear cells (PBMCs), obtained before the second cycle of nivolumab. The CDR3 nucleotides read TGTGCCAGTACGGACCGCGAGAATCAGCCCCAGCATTTT. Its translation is CASTDRENQPQHF.